The 23 T cell receptor beta chains given below trace back to one sample, sequenced in a study of spatial heterogeneity in lung cancer. TCRdb analysed the 5' RACE reads with MiXCR anew, one entry per CDR3 protein. The sample lists just over 70,000 distinct CDR3 sequences; 7.5% to 10% were seen once. This sample's time point: blood at routine non-recurrence follow-up after resection. The source material was PBMCs, sampled at follow-up. These receptors all come from a female donor with early-stage non-small cell lung cancer.

This clonotype was picked up many times. The J gene is TRBJ1-2, the V gene TRBV20-1; D possibly corresponds to TRBD1 (5 bases). The CDR3 length is 12 residues. Trimming cost V 7 bases and J 4 bases, with 13 bases left between them. Germline V CDR1 and CDR2: DFQATT, SNEGSKA (reference sequence). The CDR3 region is CSVGRDGYGYTF. The CDR3 DNA sequence: TGCAGTGTTGGCAGGGATGGCTATGGCTACACCTTC.

For this clonotype: A clone one base away is much larger, so this may be a read error. The V gene is TRBV6-5, the J gene TRBJ1-1; D uncertain. The CDR3 runs to 12 residues. Trimming removed 8 bases from V and 0 bases from J, with 7 bases in between. Germline V gives CDR1 MNHEY, CDR2 SVGAGI. CDR3 in DNA: TGTGCCAGCCGATTTTTGAACACTGAAGCTTTCTTT. As protein: CASRFLNTEAFF.

The rearrangement links TRBV19 to TRBJ2-2; 8 bases fit TRBD2. This CDR3 has 14 residues. Germline V lookup: CDR1 LNHDA, CDR2 SQIVND (reference sequence). V lost 3 bases to trimming and J lost 5 bases; unmatched junction nucleotides: 2. Here the CDR3 reads CASSIQRGTGELFF. The CDR3, as DNA: TGTGCCAGTAGTATCCAGCGGGGGACCGGGGAGCTGTTTTTT.

The gene calls are TRBV6-1 and TRBJ2-1, with no clear D. Between the trimmed V and J ends, which lost 0 bases and 7 bases, there was a span of 7 bases. Germline V gives CDR1 MNHNS, CDR2 SASEGT. This CDR3 is built from 13 residues. The CDR3 region is CASSEALRNEQFF. CDR3 nucleotide sequence: TGTGCCAGCAGTGAAGCGCTTCGTAATGAGCAGTTCTTC.

This chain connects TRBV6-2 or TRBV6-3 to TRBJ2-7, with D possibly called TRBD1 or TRBD2 (5 bases each). V was trimmed by 2 bases and J by 1 base, leaving 12 bases between them. Per the germline V gene, CDR1 is MNHEY and CDR2 is SVGEGT. The CDR3 has 15 residues. CDR3 nucleotides: TGTGCCAGCAGTTACCCCGGGGACCGGTCCTACGAGCAGTACTTC. Translating gives CASSYPGDRSYEQYF.

This clonotype was recorded at least ten times. The chain links TRBV19 to TRBJ2-6; 7 nucleotides align to TRBD2. Germline V gene data show CDR1 as LNHDA and CDR2 as SQIVND (reference sequence). Trimming removed 5 bases from V and 0 bases from J; junction bases left unmatched: 7. The CDR3 sequence is 17 residues long. The CDR3 here is CASSWEGLASGANVLTF. In DNA, the CDR3 is TGTGCCAGTAGTTGGGAGGGGCTAGCCTCTGGGGCCAACGTCCTGACTTTC. The full variable domain, its missing parts supplied by reference TRBV19 and TRBJ2-6, is DGGITQSPKYLFRKEGQNVTLSCEQNLNHDAMYWYRQDPGQGLRLIYYSQIVNDFQKGDIAEGYSVSREKKESFPLTVTSAQKNPTAFYLCASSWEGLASGANVLTFGAGSRLTVL.

This clonotype was picked up many times. The chain recombines TRBV12-3 or TRBV12-4 with TRBJ1-2; D is ambiguous. The CDR3 covers 13 residues. Trimming removed 5 bases at V and 3 bases at J, with 10 bases between. The CDR3 loop reads CASSGPDDYGYTF. CDR3 sequence (DNA): TGTGCCAGCAGTGGACCCGACGACTATGGCTACACCTTC.

This clonotype was counted only a few times. The V gene is TRBV5-1, the J gene TRBJ1-6; D is unresolved. The CDR3 has 14 amino acids. V was shortened by 4 bases and J by 6 bases, with 11 bases between the two germline ends. Germline-derived CDR1 and CDR2 are SGHRS and YFSETQ. CDR3 nucleotides: TGCGCCAGCAGCCAGACATGGAGTAATTCACCCCTCCACTTT. Translation gives CASSQTWSNSPLHF.

This clonotype has a count of ten or more. The chain couples TRBV6-1 to TRBJ1-3, with D perhaps matching TRBD1 (6 bases). This CDR3 spans 14 amino acids. CDR1 and CDR2 from the germline V gene are MNHNS and SASEGT. V lost 8 bases, J lost 4 bases, and 15 bases lay in between. CDR3 nucleotides: TGTGCCAGCGGGGGCCGGCGGATAGGAAACACCATATATTTT. Amino acid sequence: CASGGRRIGNTIYF.

This clonotype was observed a handful of times. V and J are TRBV9 and TRBJ2-1; 11 bases fit TRBD2. The CDR3 contains 15 residues. V dropped 2 bases and J dropped 5; count of bases not matched to a gene: 3. The germline V gene has CDR1 SGDLS and CDR2 YYNGEE. The DNA for the CDR3 is TGTGCCAGCAGCGTCGGGACTAGCGGCCACAATGAGCAGTTCTTC. It yields the protein CASSVGTSGHNEQFF.

This clonotype was counted between two and nine times. The chain employs TRBV5-1 and TRBJ2-7, with TRBD2 matching 12 bases. CDR3 length: 14 residues. The germline V gene has CDR1 SGHRS and CDR2 YFSETQ. The trim removed 5 bases at V and 6 bases at J, leaving 6 bases unmatched. CDR3 DNA: TGCGCCAGCAGGACTAGCGGGAGCGTATCCGAGCAGTACTTC. The encoded protein is CASRTSGSVSEQYF.

The sample holds many counts of this clonotype. This chain links TRBV20-1 with TRBJ1-5; D may be TRBD1 (5 bases). Germline CDR1 and CDR2: DFQATT and SNEGSKA (reference sequence). CDR3 length: 15 residues. Trimming took off 1 base at V and 4 bases at J, with 14 bases between the two ends. Here the CDR3 DNA reads TGCAGTGCTAGAGGAACCACATGGGGGAATCAGCCCCAGCATTTT. Translating it yields CSARGTTWGNQPQHF.

With regard to this clonotype: A much larger clonotype is one base distant, so this may be a read error. The rearrangement joins TRBV28 to TRBJ2-7, with 9 bases that match TRBD1. The trim removed 8 bases at V and 3 bases at J, leaving 5 bases unmatched. Germline V gene lookup returns CDR1 MDHEN and CDR2 SYDVKM. The CDR3 is 13 amino acids. DNA of the CDR3: TGTGCCAGCGGGACAGGGACCCTCTACGAGCAGTACTTC. Translating gives CASGTGTLYEQYF.

The chain carries TRBV25-1 and TRBJ2-7, with D possibly being TRBD2 (6 bases). This CDR3 spans 15 amino acids. Germline assignment: CDR1 MGHDK and CDR2 SYGVNS. Trimming shortened V by 4 bases and J by 4 bases, and 17 bases separated the two germline ends. In nucleotides, the CDR3 is TGTGCCAGCAGTGGTCGGGGACTCCCCCCTTACGAGCAGTACTTC. It codes for CASSGRGLPPYEQYF.

This clonotype was picked up many times. V and J are TRBV29-1 and TRBJ2-1; D may be TRBD1 (5 bases). The CDR3 spans 11 residues. CDR1 is SQVTM and CDR2 is ANQGSEA in the germline V gene. DNA for the CDR3: TGCAGTTTTCTAGGGGTTTATGAGCAGTTCTTC. It specifies CSFLGVYEQFF.

The rearrangement uses TRBV3-1 and TRBJ1-1; D unresolved. Trimming removed 4 bases at V and 0 bases at J, with 15 bases between. The CDR3 runs 16 residues. CDR1 is LGHDT, CDR2 YNNKEL, per germline (reference sequence). CDR3 in amino acids: CASSPAGRPMNTEAFF. As DNA, the CDR3 is TGTGCCAGCAGCCCTGCGGGCCGACCTATGAACACTGAAGCTTTCTTT.

This clonotype was seen only once. The chain links TRBV20-1 to TRBJ2-1; 7 positions agree with TRBD2. The CDR3 sequence is 15 residues long. Germline CDR1 DFQATT, CDR2 SNEGSKA (reference sequence). In DNA form, the CDR3 reads TGCAGCGCTCCTACGCGGGAGCGCTCCTACAATGAGCAGTTCTTC. This encodes CSAPTRERSYNEQFF.

This clonotype was seen at least ten times. The chain recombines TRBV28 with TRBJ2-3; D unresolved. Trimming took 3 bases from V and 2 from J, leaving 15 bases between them. The germline V gene has CDR1 MDHEN and CDR2 SYDVKM. This CDR3 is 16 amino acids long. The CDR3 DNA follows: TGTGCCAGCAGTTTTGTTCGCGGCCTGGACACAGATACGCAGTATTTT. Protein product: CASSFVRGLDTDTQYF.

This clonotype was detected ten times or more. The V and J genes are TRBV11-3 and TRBJ2-3; TRBD1 aligns across 8 bases. Per germline, CDR1 SGHNT and CDR2 YENEEA. V lost 0 bases and J lost 1; bases outside the gene matches: 0. The CDR3 consists of 15 residues. CDR3 amino acids: CASSLEGQGTDTQYF. The DNA of the CDR3 is TGTGCCAGCAGCTTAGAGGGACAGGGCACAGATACGCAGTATTTT.

This clonotype was counted between two and nine times. The chain joins TRBV27 to TRBJ1-2, with TRBD1 as a possible D gene (5 bases). Germline values: CDR1 MNHEY, CDR2 SMNVEV (reference sequence). Trimming left V 6 bases short and J 2 bases short, with 19 bases between. The CDR3 has 16 residues. In DNA form, the CDR3 reads TGTGCCAGCAGCCCAAGGGTCGTTCGACAGAACTATGGCTACACCTTC. It specifies CASSPRVVRQNYGYTF.

This clonotype was seen a few times. The chain employs TRBV2 and TRBJ2-4; 7 nucleotides match TRBD1. The germline CDR1 and CDR2 sequences are SNHLY and FYNNEI. The CDR3 is 13 residues long. After removal of 6 bases from V and 9 bases from J, the junction contained 8 bases not matched to a gene. The CDR3 loop reads CASRTGAVSIQYF. Written as DNA, the CDR3 is TGTGCCAGCAGAACAGGGGCGGTGAGCATTCAGTACTTC.

This sequence joins TRBV7-8 and TRBJ1-5; D is perhaps TRBD1 (5 bases). V lost 5 bases and J lost 4, with 21 bases in between. Germline V gene sequence: CDR1 SGHVS, CDR2 FQNEAQ. This CDR3 is built from 17 residues. In DNA, the CDR3 is TGTGCCAGCAGCCCGGGGGTACTCTCCGGAACAAATCAGCCCCAGCATTTT. Translating it yields CASSPGVLSGTNQPQHF.

This clonotype was seen a few times. CDR3 in amino acids: CASSPQGSHEQYF. CDR3 DNA sequence: TGTGCCAGCAGCCCACAGGGGTCTCACGAGCAGTACTTC. The chain employs TRBV7-3 and TRBJ2-7; 7 nucleotides match TRBD1. The trim removed 5 bases at V and 5 bases at J, leaving 6 bases unmatched. Germline CDR1 reads SGHTA; CDR2 reads FQGTGA. This CDR3 region has 13 residues.